This TCR beta chain originates from a study of radiotherapy plus CTLA-4 blockade in lung cancer. Comment on this clone: The antigen is undetermined.

General study results and limits: Radiotherapy was combined with ipilimumab, and tumor-derived TCR clones then expanded in blood. Early blood T cell clone changes and increased post-radiation serum interferon-beta were reportedly the strongest response predictors.

Trimming took 3 bases from V and 5 from J, leaving 8 bases between them. CDR1 SEHNR and CDR2 FQNEAQ come from the germline V gene (reference sequence). The CDR3 sequence is 13 residues long. Measured with immunoSEQ multiplex PCR; TCRdb has only the in-frame clones, and not every one. In the table there are about 38,000 clones, about 80% of which are singletons. The chain uses TRBV7-9 and TRBJ1-5, with a tentative D call TRBD1 (6 bases). The material sequenced was peripheral blood, taken from a patient treated with radiotherapy plus ipilimumab. This TCR came from a human donor with non-small cell lung cancer who had stable disease on radiotherapy plus ipilimumab. Here the CDR3 reads CASSFQGYQPQHF. The DNA of the CDR3 is TGTGCCAGCAGCTTTCAGGGGTATCAGCCCCAGCATTTT.